The clone carrying this TCR beta chain was seen many times. The time point: pre-sensitization, week 0. Treatment meaning: therapeutic diphenylcyclopropenone sensitization with weekly scalp DPC. The data stem from a study of human T cells and chemical hapten exposure. TCRdb ran MiXCR on the RACE reads and lists one entry per CDR3 protein. This sample has a few hundred thousand distinct CDR3 sequences, with 7.5% to 8% found just once. The sample consisted of whole blood, taken in connection with sensitization to the hapten diphenylcyclopropenone (DPC). This TCR derives from a man aged 18-30 years with alopecia areata. Some clones in this sample may be carry-over from other donors' samples.

CDR3 in amino acids: CASSLDTEQFF. CDR3 bases: TGTGCCAGCAGCTTAGATACTGAGCAGTTCTTC. The chain uses TRBV7-2 and TRBJ2-1, with D hard to call. The germline V and J ends were trimmed by 1 base and 9 bases, with 4 bases remaining between them. CDR1 SGHTA and CDR2 FQGNSA come from the germline V gene. The CDR3 has 11 amino acids.